This entry concerns a single T cell receptor beta chain. Both subsets, CD45RA+ naive and CD45RA-negative memory, were split from the CD4+ cells. The germline gives CDR1 MDHEN, CDR2 SYDVKM. V shed 3 bases and J shed 1 base, with 6 bases lying between them. This CDR3 comprises 14 residues. This sample was taken from a study of shared clonotypes between healthy human individuals. TCRdb's copy holds only in-frame clones and misses some; the assay was immunoSEQ multiplex PCR. The sample records 600,000 to 800,000 clones, 72% being singletons. The specimen was memory CD4+ T cells sorted from blood. Documented subset: CD45RA-negative fraction. This sequence joins TRBV28 and TRBJ2-2; D is unclear. The TCR originated in a woman under 40 in good health. CDR3: CASSFMGNTGELFF. The CDR3 bases are TGTGCCAGCAGTTTCATGGGGAACACCGGGGAGCTGTTTTTT.